One and the same sample provided the 27 T cell receptor beta chains below, sequenced in a study of blood T cells in healthy people across ages. Then a second PCR, running about 6 to 11 cycles, was carried out with a sample-barcoded 5' primer and a J-beta primer mix. Using its own MiXCR run on the 5' RACE reads, TCRdb lists one record per CDR3 protein. The profile shows about 1.6 million distinct CDR3 sequences, around 35% of them singletons. The sample consisted of blood. All receptors come from a woman in her twenties or thirties in good health.

The J gene is TRBJ2-7, the V gene TRBV20-1, with 8 bases matching TRBD2. The CDR3 contains 14 residues. CDR1 is DFQATT, CDR2 SNEGSKA, per germline (reference sequence). The junction had 11 bases not matched to a gene; V was cut back by 5 bases and J by 5 bases. CDR3 coding DNA: TGCAGTGCTCCTTTTGGGACTAGGGCTGACGAGCAGTACTTC. It codes for CSAPFGTRADEQYF.

This rearrangement joins TRBV24-1 to TRBJ2-7; perhaps TRBD1 as D (6 bases). Trimming took 4 bases from V and 9 from J, leaving 15 bases between them. CDR3 size: 13 residues. Germline V gene lookup returns CDR1 KGHDR and CDR2 SFDVKD. The CDR3 nucleotides read TGTGCCACCAGTGACGCAATCCGGGACACGCAGTACTTC. This sequence encodes CATSDAIRDTQYF.

The chain carries TRBV27 and TRBJ2-1, with D perhaps given as TRBD1 or TRBD2 (5 bases each). There are 15 residues in the CDR3. Germline values: CDR1 MNHEY, CDR2 SMNVEV (reference sequence). Trimming took off 6 bases at V and 7 bases at J, with 19 bases between the two ends. This CDR3 reads CASSLGDPSFNEQFF. DNA for the CDR3: TGTGCCAGCAGCCTGGGGGATCCCTCTTTTAATGAGCAGTTCTTC.

This clonotype was seen many times. The chain uses TRBV29-1 and TRBJ2-1; 10 nucleotides agree with TRBD2. The CDR3 is made up of 14 amino acids. Germline V gene sequence: CDR1 SQVTM, CDR2 ANQGSEA. V lost 5 bases, J lost 10 bases, and 11 bases stayed unmatched. CDR3 protein: CSVSPLSGGPEQFF. The DNA for the CDR3 is TGCAGCGTTAGCCCACTTAGCGGGGGGCCCGAGCAGTTCTTC.

This clonotype has ten or more counts. J is TRBJ2-3 and V is TRBV20-1; TRBD2 agrees at 8 bases. The CDR3 spans 14 residues. Germline V gives CDR1 DFQATT, CDR2 SNEGSKA (reference sequence). In nucleotides, the CDR3 is TGCAGCGGCCTAGCGGGCGCGGCTGCAGATACGCAGTATTTT. Translated: CSGLAGAAADTQYF.

The sample holds many counts of this clonotype. J is TRBJ2-1 and V is TRBV27, with 11 bases that match TRBD2. V shed 6 bases and J 5 bases; nucleotides not matched to a gene: 6. The V gene's germline CDR1 is MNHEY and CDR2 SMNVEV (reference sequence). There are 15 residues in the CDR3. The CDR3 nucleotides read TGTGCCAGCAGCTCTGGGACTAGCGGCCACAATGAGCAGTTCTTC. It codes for CASSSGTSGHNEQFF.

V and J are TRBV20-1 and TRBJ1-5; maybe TRBD1 (6 bases). Germline CDR1 reads DFQATT; CDR2 reads SNEGSKA (reference sequence). The germline V and J ends were trimmed by 3 bases and 7 bases, with 19 bases remaining between them. This CDR3 region has 15 residues. CDR3 sequence reads: CSASPLSGTRQPQHF. The CDR3 DNA reads as TGCAGTGCTAGCCCCCTTTCGGGGACAAGGCAGCCCCAGCATTTT.

There are many counts of this clonotype. The chain has TRBV12-3 or TRBV12-4 and TRBJ2-1; D is uncertain. V was pared by 6 bases and J by 12 bases, with 21 bases between. The CDR3 extends over 14 amino acids. The CDR3 coding sequence is TGTGCCAGCAGAGGAAATCCGGGCGCCCCGAGGCAGTTCTTC. It specifies CASRGNPGAPRQFF.

The rearrangement uses TRBV28 and TRBJ2-1; tentatively, D is TRBD2 (5 bases). The CDR3 length is 15 residues. Germline CDR1 is MDHEN and CDR2 is SYDVKM. Trimming shortened V by 5 bases and J by 4 bases, and 15 bases separated the two germline ends. This CDR3 reads CASSIPRRGYNEQFF. The CDR3 DNA reads as TGTGCCAGCAGTATCCCACGGCGAGGGTACAATGAGCAGTTCTTC.

With respect to this clonotype: A much larger clone lies one base from this, so it may be a read error. The chain combines TRBV12-3 or TRBV12-4 with TRBJ2-3, with D possibly being TRBD2 (5 bases). This CDR3 has 14 residues. The CDR3 DNA reads as TGTGCCTGCAGTTTAGCAGCGGGCACAGATACGCAGTATTTT. It encodes CACSLAAGTDTQYF.

This sequence joins TRBV12-3 or TRBV12-4 and TRBJ1-4, with D possibly TRBD1 on 6 matching bases. Trimming cost V 7 bases and J 8 bases, with 11 bases left between them. The CDR3 contains 12 residues. The CDR3 protein is CASKQGREKLFF. The CDR3 coding sequence is TGTGCCAGCAAACAGGGCCGGGAAAAACTGTTTTTT.

In DNA, the CDR3 is TGTGCCAGCAGTGAAGTCGGAGCAACTAATGAAAAACTGTTTTTT. This sequence encodes CASSEVGATNEKLFF. This chain uses TRBV2 with TRBJ1-4; no reliable D call. V was trimmed by 1 base and J by 0 bases, leaving 6 bases between them. Germline CDR1 SNHLY, CDR2 FYNNEI. The CDR3 runs 15 residues. The full variable domain, with the rest looked up from reference TRBV2 and TRBJ1-4, is EPEVTQTPSHQVTQMGQEVILRCVPISNHLYFYWYRQILGQKVEFLVSFYNNEISEKSEIFDDQFSVERPDGSNFTLKIRSTKLEDSAMYFCASSEVGATNEKLFFGSGTQLSVL.

The chain combines TRBV28 with TRBJ2-1; D not certain. The CDR3 sequence is 15 residues long. Trimming took 5 bases from V and 5 from J, leaving 16 bases between them. Looked up from germline, CDR1 is MDHEN and CDR2 is SYDVKM. The CDR3 bases are TGTGCCAGCAGTGGGTGGCGGCAAGAGGACAATGAGCAGTTCTTC. This codes for CASSGWRQEDNEQFF. The complete variable domain, with remaining parts taken from reference TRBV28 and TRBJ2-1, reads DVKVTQSSRYLVKRTGEKVFLECVQDMDHENMFWYRQDPGLGLRLIYFSYDVKMKEKGDIPEGYSVSREKKERFSLILESASTNQTSMYLCASSGWRQEDNEQFFGPGTRLTVL.

The chain carries TRBV18 and TRBJ2-7, with D possibly matching TRBD1 (6 bases). Germline CDR1 and CDR2: KGHSH and LQKENI. Deletions cut 3 bases from V and 4 bases from J, with 16 bases between. This CDR3 has 15 residues. CDR3 loop: CASSPEGHAWYEQYF. CDR3 DNA sequence: TGTGCCAGCTCACCTGAGGGACACGCATGGTACGAGCAGTACTTC.

The chain carries TRBV20-1 and TRBJ2-1, with 7 nucleotides matching TRBD2. TRBJ2-7 matches the DNA end more closely, so the J call is doubtful. CDR1 and CDR2 (germline): DFQATT, SNEGSKA (reference sequence). The length of the CDR3 is 15 residues. The CDR3 DNA follows: TGCAGTGCTAGCGGCGGGAGCCCCACTTCCTACGAGCAGTACTTC. Residues: CSASGGSPTSYEQYF.

This clonotype has a count of ten or more. This chain's CDR3 is CASRNRDRGPYATNEKLFF. CDR3 DNA: TGTGCCAGCAGAAACCGGGACAGGGGGCCATATGCAACTAATGAAAAACTGTTTTTT. This chain uses TRBV7-3 with TRBJ1-4; TRBD1 aligns across 12 bases. Germline loops: CDR1 SGHTA, CDR2 FQGTGA. V trimming: 6 bases; J trimming: 0 bases; junction bases outside the gene matches: 11. CDR3 length: 19 amino acids.

This clonotype was observed a few times. The chain uses TRBV20-1 and TRBJ1-2, with 7 bases matching TRBD1. CDR1 DFQATT and CDR2 SNEGSKA come from the germline V gene (reference sequence). The CDR3 runs to 16 residues. V dropped 5 bases and J dropped 8; count of bases not matched to a gene: 20. Written as DNA, the CDR3 is TGCAGTGCTTGGGCAGGGGGAAGAGGAGGCGTTGGGGGCTACACCTTC. Its translation: CSAWAGGRGGVGGYTF.

The table lists this clonotype with a few counts. The V call is TRBV5-1, the J call TRBJ2-1; 12 bases are a match to TRBD2. Unmatched junction bases numbered 9, after V lost 7 bases and J lost 7 bases. Germline-derived CDR1 and CDR2 are SGHRS and YFSETQ. The CDR3 consists of 15 residues. The CDR3 coding sequence is TGCGCCAGCGCCCGACTAGCGGGAGTCGAAAATGAGCAGTTCTTC. Translating gives CASARLAGVENEQFF.

The rearrangement uses TRBV20-1 and TRBJ2-5; D ambiguous. The CDR3 length is 16 residues. V was trimmed by 7 bases and J by 3 bases, leaving 24 bases between them. Germline CDR1 and CDR2: DFQATT and SNEGSKA (reference sequence). The chain's CDR3 is CSVRIPDFLLKETQYF. For the CDR3, the DNA is TGCAGTGTCCGAATCCCAGACTTCCTTTTGAAAGAGACCCAGTACTTC.

The rearrangement uses TRBV9 and TRBJ1-1; weak D call: TRBD1 (6 bases). Germline assignment: CDR1 SGDLS and CDR2 YYNGEE. CDR3 length: 13 amino acids. V lost 3 bases, J lost 4 bases, and 10 bases lay in between. CDR3 amino acids: CASSEGGFTEAFF. Written as DNA, the CDR3 is TGTGCCAGCAGCGAGGGGGGGTTCACTGAAGCTTTCTTT.

The rearrangement joins TRBV27 to TRBJ1-5, with a possible D match to TRBD1 (5 bases). V was pared by 5 bases and J by 4 bases, with 15 bases between. This CDR3 spans 15 amino acids. Looked up from germline, CDR1 is MNHEY and CDR2 is SMNVEV (reference sequence). The CDR3, as DNA: TGTGCCAGCAGTCCCCACCTAGGGGCGAATCAGCCCCAGCATTTT. Translation: CASSPHLGANQPQHF.

In its sample, this clonotype was seen a few times. The rearrangement uses TRBV20-1 and TRBJ2-7; TRBD1 matches 8 bases. Germline V gene lookup returns CDR1 DFQATT and CDR2 SNEGSKA (reference sequence). The CDR3 has 14 residues. The CDR3 bases are TGCAGCCCCTCAATTAGGACAGGGACCTACGAGCAGTACTTC. This translates into CSPSIRTGTYEQYF.

The table lists this clonotype with a few counts. The V and J genes are TRBV20-1 and TRBJ2-5; possible D gene TRBD2, 6 bases. The J call may be mistaken, given a closer DNA end match to TRBJ2-7. The germline gives CDR1 DFQATT, CDR2 SNEGSKA (reference sequence). This CDR3 contains 14 residues. The CDR3 DNA is TGCAGTGCCACAAACCCTAGCGAAACCTACGAGCAGTACTTC. This translates into CSATNPSETYEQYF.

J is TRBJ2-4 and V is TRBV3-1, with TRBD2 matching 8 bases. J was trimmed by 13 bases and V by 4 bases; bases with no gene match: 18. Germline CDR1 reads LGHDT; CDR2 reads YNNKEL (reference sequence). This CDR3 contains 16 residues. The CDR3 reads CASSPFDGGADNEQYF. CDR3 in DNA: TGTGCCAGCAGCCCATTTGACGGGGGGGCCGATAATGAGCAGTACTTC.

Only a few counts were recorded for this clonotype. The V and J genes are TRBV4-2 and TRBJ1-1; D ambiguous. Germline CDR1 LGHNA, CDR2 YNFKEQ. This CDR3 is 15 amino acids long. V shed 1 base and J shed 0 bases, with 9 bases lying between them. In DNA form, the CDR3 reads TGTGCCAGCAGCCAAGTGTCTGGGGTGAACACTGAAGCTTTCTTT. It specifies CASSQVSGVNTEAFF.

The chain links TRBV10-3 to TRBJ2-3; the match to TRBD2 covers 7 bases. V was pared by 5 bases and J by 2 bases, with 7 bases of the junction left unmatched. The germline V gene encodes CDR1 ENHRY and CDR2 SYGVKD. This CDR3 region has 15 residues. CDR3 protein: CAISWEGRTTDTQYF. The DNA for the CDR3 is TGTGCCATCAGTTGGGAGGGGCGTACCACAGATACGCAGTATTTT.

This clonotype appeared a few times. The J gene is TRBJ2-5, the V gene TRBV20-1, with 8 bases aligning to TRBD2. This CDR3 spans 14 amino acids. Germline loops: CDR1 DFQATT, CDR2 SNEGSKA (reference sequence). Trimming cost V 6 bases and J 9 bases; bases outside gene matches: 15. The CDR3 sequence is CSAEVGLGSLSQYF. CDR3 in DNA: TGCAGTGCGGAAGTGGGACTAGGGTCGTTGTCCCAGTACTTC.